A selection of T cell receptor beta chains follows, all from one sample in a study of blood T cell repertoires in COVID-19. Data came from immunoSEQ multiplex PCR; TCRdb stores just in-frame clones and leaves some out. The sample records some 200,000 clones, more than 70% being singletons. Sequencing was carried out using PBMCs or T cells enriched from blood (not recorded which). The receptor source for this set is a woman under 30 who had recovered from COVID-19. Each CDR3 is given with its conserved first and last residue. The D gene is left open where the match is weak.

13	TRBV19	TRBJ2-1	TRBD1	CASRDRAYNEQFF
15	TRBV28	TRBJ1-6	-	CASKVGGGPNSPLHF
11	TRBV20-1	TRBJ2-7	-	CSARRAGEQYF
17	TRBV24-1	TRBJ2-1	-	CATSDSWAPRAYNEQFF
15	TRBV7-9	TRBJ1-4	TRBD1	CASSPPDRENEKLFF
15	TRBV6-5	TRBJ1-6	-	CASSLATEGNSPLHF
15	TRBV28	TRBJ2-1	TRBD2	CASRTSGSSYNEQFF
17	TRBV24-1	TRBJ2-2	TRBD1	CATSDPTGGLYTGELFF
18	TRBV5-5	TRBJ1-1	TRBD1	CASSPDVLGQGKGIVAFF
14	TRBV28	TRBJ1-1	-	CASSLGGAALEAFF
12	TRBV24-1	TRBJ1-5	-	CATSDRGQPQHF
12	TRBV12-3/TRBV12-4	TRBJ1-2	TRBD1	CASSTTGRGYTF
14	TRBV7-9	TRBJ2-2	-	CASSLIRGTGELFF
13	TRBV25-1	TRBJ2-1	TRBD2	CASTLAGGNEQFF
16	TRBV3-1/TRBV3-2	TRBJ2-7	TRBD2	CASSPGLAGTFYEQYF
14	TRBV28	TRBJ1-2	TRBD1	CASGTGGKSYGYTF
14	TRBV27	TRBJ2-7	TRBD1	CASSQRGRNSEQYF
13	TRBV29-1	TRBJ1-1	-	CSAMDIMNTEAFF
16	TRBV27	TRBJ1-2	TRBD1	CASSLRQGALLYGYTF
14	TRBV10-1	TRBJ1-1	-	CASSATGLNTEAFF
14	TRBV19	TRBJ2-2	-	CASKPVDYTGELFF
16	TRBV3-1/TRBV3-2	TRBJ2-5	TRBD2	CASSQNLAGGSETQYF
13	TRBV10-3	TRBJ2-7	TRBD1	CATTGTDTYEQYF
14	TRBV7-2	TRBJ1-1	-	CASSLEEGNTEAFF
14	TRBV11-2	TRBJ1-2	TRBD1	CASSFGRGQSGYTF
14	TRBV9	TRBJ2-1	TRBD2	CASSVGGGYNEQFF
16	TRBV6-5	TRBJ1-2	-	CASSSTVRGSIDGYTF
17	TRBV23-1	TRBJ1-6	TRBD1	CASSQSPRDRLNSPLHF
13	TRBV10-3	TRBJ1-2	-	CAISERGSDGYTF
15	TRBV6-5	TRBJ1-5	TRBD1	CASLFLTGAGQPQHF
14	TRBV4-2	TRBJ2-2	TRBD2	CASSSGGESGELFF
13	TRBV30	TRBJ1-1	TRBD1	CAWSRQGAYEAFF
15	TRBV29-1	TRBJ2-7	-	CSATSGGTVFGEQYF
18	TRBV11-2	TRBJ2-1	TRBD2	CASKNLAGDSIHYNEQFF
16	TRBV10-3	TRBJ2-6	TRBD2	CAIRGSGYSGANVLTF
15	TRBV5-4	TRBJ2-1	TRBD2	CASSLTSGGDNEQFF
15	TRBV5-1	TRBJ1-3	-	CASSLGSGIGNTIYF
15	TRBV6-5	TRBJ2-7	TRBD1	CASSYSGTGGGEQYF
15	TRBV6-5	TRBJ1-1	TRBD1	CASKKRRQGGTEAFF
14	TRBV7-6	TRBJ2-7	TRBD2	CASSRSGTTYEQYF
14	TRBV6-5	TRBJ1-4	TRBD1	CASSNRDSNEKLFF
12	TRBV27	TRBJ2-5	-	CASSRTGETQYF
12	TRBV7-9	TRBJ2-1	TRBD2	CASSAGGNEQFF